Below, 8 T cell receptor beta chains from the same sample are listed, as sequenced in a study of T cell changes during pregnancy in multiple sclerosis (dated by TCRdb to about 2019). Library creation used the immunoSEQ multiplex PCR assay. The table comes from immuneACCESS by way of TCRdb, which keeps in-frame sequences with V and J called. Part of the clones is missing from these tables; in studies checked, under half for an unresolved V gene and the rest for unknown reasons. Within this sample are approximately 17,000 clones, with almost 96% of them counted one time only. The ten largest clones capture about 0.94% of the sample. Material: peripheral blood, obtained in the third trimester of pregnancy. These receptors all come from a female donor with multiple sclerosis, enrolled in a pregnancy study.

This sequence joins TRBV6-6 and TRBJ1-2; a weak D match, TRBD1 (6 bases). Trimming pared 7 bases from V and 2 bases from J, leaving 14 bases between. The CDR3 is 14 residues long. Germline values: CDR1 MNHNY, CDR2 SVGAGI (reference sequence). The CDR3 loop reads CASTTGPRNYGYTF. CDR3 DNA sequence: TGTGCCAGCACCACAGGGCCCAGAAACTATGGCTACACCTTC.

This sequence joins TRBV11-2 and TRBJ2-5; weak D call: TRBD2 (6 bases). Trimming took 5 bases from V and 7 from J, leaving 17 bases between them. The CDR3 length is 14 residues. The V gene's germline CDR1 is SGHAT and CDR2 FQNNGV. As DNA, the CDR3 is TGTGCCAGCAGCCCCTCCCGGGGGATAGGGACCCAGTACTTC. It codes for CASSPSRGIGTQYF.

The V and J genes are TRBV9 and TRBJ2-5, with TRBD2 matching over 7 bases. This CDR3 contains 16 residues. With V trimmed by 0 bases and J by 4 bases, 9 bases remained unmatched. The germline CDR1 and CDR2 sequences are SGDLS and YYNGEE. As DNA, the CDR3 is TGTGCCAGCAGCGTAGCTAGCGGACGGGGGTCAGAGACCCAGTACTTC. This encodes CASSVASGRGSETQYF.

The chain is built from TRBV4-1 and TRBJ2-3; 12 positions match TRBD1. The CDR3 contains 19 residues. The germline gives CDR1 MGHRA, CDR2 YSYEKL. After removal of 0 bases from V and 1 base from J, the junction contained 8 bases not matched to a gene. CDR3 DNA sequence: TGCGCCAGCAGCCAAGAGTCCGGGACAGGGGGCCCCCGCACAGATACGCAGTATTTT. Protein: CASSQESGTGGPRTDTQYF.

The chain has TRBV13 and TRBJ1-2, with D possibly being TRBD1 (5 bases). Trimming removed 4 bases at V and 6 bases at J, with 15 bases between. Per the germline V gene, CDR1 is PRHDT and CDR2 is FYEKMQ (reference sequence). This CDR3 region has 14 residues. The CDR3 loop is CASSYNVGRDGYTF. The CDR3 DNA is TGTGCCAGCAGCTACAACGTAGGCAGGGATGGCTACACCTTC.

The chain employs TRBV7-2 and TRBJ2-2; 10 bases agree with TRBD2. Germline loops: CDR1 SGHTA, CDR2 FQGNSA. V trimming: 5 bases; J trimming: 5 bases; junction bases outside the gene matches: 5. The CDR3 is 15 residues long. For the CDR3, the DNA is TGTGCCAGCAGCCAGCGGGGGGGCGGGACCGGGGAGCTGTTTTTT. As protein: CASSQRGGGTGELFF.

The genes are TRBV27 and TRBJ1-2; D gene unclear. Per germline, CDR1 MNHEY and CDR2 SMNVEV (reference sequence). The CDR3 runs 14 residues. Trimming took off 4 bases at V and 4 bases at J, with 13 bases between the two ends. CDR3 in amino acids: CASSSKRDGYGYTF. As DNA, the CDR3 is TGTGCCAGCAGTTCCAAACGGGATGGCTATGGCTACACCTTC.

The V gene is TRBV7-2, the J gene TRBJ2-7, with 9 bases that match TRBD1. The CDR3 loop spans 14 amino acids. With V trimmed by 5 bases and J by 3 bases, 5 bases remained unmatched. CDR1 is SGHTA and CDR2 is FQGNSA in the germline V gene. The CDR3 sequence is CASSLDRGYYEQYF. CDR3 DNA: TGTGCCAGCAGCCTGGACAGGGGTTACTACGAGCAGTACTTC.